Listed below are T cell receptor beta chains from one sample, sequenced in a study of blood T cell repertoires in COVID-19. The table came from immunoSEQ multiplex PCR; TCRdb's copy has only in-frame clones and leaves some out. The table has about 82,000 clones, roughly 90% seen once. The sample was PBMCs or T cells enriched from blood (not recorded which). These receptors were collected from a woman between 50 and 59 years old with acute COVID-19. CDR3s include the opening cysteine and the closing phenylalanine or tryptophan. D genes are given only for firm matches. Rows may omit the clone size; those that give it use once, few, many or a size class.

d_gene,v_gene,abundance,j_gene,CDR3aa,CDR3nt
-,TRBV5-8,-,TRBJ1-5,CATRRGRGNQPQHF,TGTGCCACGCGGCGGGGACGGGGCAATCAGCCCCAGCATTTT
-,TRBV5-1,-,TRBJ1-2,CASSLEPQVHYGYTF,TGCGCCAGCAGCTTGGAACCTCAGGTACACTATGGCTACACCTTC
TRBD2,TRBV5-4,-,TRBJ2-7,CASSRGTSGNSYEQYF,TGTGCCAGCAGCAGAGGGACTAGCGGTAACTCCTACGAGCAGTACTTC
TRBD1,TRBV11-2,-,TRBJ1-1,CASTKTGGNTEAFF,TGTGCCAGCACCAAGACAGGGGGGAACACTGAAGCTTTCTTT
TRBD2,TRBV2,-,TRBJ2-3,CASSRKGTSGSTDTQYF,TGTGCCAGCAGCCGAAAGGGGACTAGCGGAAGCACAGATACGCAGTATTTT
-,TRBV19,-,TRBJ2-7,CASSATGSGAEQYF,TGTGCCAGTAGTGCCACCGGGAGTGGGGCCGAGCAGTACTTC
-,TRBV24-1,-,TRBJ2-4,CATSDPSDLPEGIQYF,TGTGCCACCAGTGACCCCAGTGACCTCCCCGAGGGCATTCAGTACTTC
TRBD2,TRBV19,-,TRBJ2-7,CASSALAGGTYEQYF,TGTGCCAGTAGTGCCCTAGCGGGAGGGACCTACGAGCAGTACTTC
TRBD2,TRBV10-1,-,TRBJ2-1,CASSEPGTSGGVHNEQFF,TGCGCCAGCAGTGAGCCGGGGACTAGTGGGGGAGTACACAATGAGCAGTTCTTC
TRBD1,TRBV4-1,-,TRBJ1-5,CASSQVRRDRSSNQPQHF,TGCGCCAGCAGCCAAGTAAGGAGGGACAGATCTAGCAATCAGCCCCAGCATTTT
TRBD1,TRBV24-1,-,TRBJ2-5,CATSDGTGGKETQYF,TGTGCCACCAGTGATGGCACAGGGGGAAAAGAGACCCAGTACTTC
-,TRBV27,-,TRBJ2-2,CASSLYGLVQENTGELFF,TGTGCCAGCAGTTTATACGGTCTTGTCCAGGAGAACACCGGGGAGCTGTTTTTT
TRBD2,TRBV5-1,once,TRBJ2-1,CASSLVLAGERYNEQFF,TGCGCCAGCAGCTTGGTACTAGCGGGAGAAAGGTACAATGAGCAGTTCTTC
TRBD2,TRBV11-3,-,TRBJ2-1,CASSSGLAGRDEQFF,TGTGCCAGCAGCTCGGGACTAGCGGGAAGAGATGAGCAGTTCTTC
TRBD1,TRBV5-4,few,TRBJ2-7,CASSLGQGVSYEQYF,TGTGCCAGCAGCTTGGGTCAGGGGGTCTCCTACGAGCAGTACTTC
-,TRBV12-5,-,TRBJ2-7,CASVPGGSYEQYF,TGTGCTAGTGTTCCCGGAGGCTCCTACGAGCAGTACTTC
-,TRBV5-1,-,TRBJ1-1,CASSDLRGMNTEAFF,TGCGCCAGCTCCGACCTCCGAGGGATGAACACTGAAGCTTTCTTT
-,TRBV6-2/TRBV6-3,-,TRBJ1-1,CASSYSRRENTEAFF,TGTGCCAGCAGTTACTCGCGGCGGGAGAACACTGAAGCTTTCTTT
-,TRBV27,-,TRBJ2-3,CASHTPRETDTQYF,TGTGCCAGCCACACGCCCCGGGAGACAGATACGCAGTATTTT
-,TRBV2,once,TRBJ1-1,CASGDVQFTLNGWDTEAFF,TGTGCCAGCGGCGATGTACAATTTACACTAAACGGGTGGGACACTGAAGCTTTCTTT
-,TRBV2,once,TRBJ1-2,CASSGQLNYGYTF,TGTGCCAGCAGCGGACAGTTGAACTATGGCTACACCTTC
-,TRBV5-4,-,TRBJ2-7,CASSLSERPREQYF,TGTGCCAGCAGCTTGTCCGAGCGACCCCGCGAGCAGTACTTC
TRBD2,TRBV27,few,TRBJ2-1,CASASRALADYNEQFF,TGTGCCAGCGCCTCCCGGGCACTAGCGGACTACAATGAGCAGTTCTTC
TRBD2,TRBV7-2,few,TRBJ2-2,CASSLLAGVNTGELFF,TGTGCCAGCAGCTTACTAGCGGGGGTGAACACCGGGGAGCTGTTTTTT
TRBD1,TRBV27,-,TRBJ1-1,CASSLNRDRINTEAFF,TGTGCCAGCAGTTTAAACCGGGACAGAATTAACACTGAAGCTTTCTTT
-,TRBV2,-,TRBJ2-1,CASTLYNEQFF,TGTGCCAGCACCCTCTACAATGAGCAGTTCTTC
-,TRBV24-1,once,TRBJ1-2,CATSEGHGYGYTF,TGTGCCACCAGTGAGGGACATGGCTATGGCTACACCTTC
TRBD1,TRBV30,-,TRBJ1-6,CAWIQGRNSPLHF,TGTGCCTGGATACAGGGGAGAAATTCACCCCTCCACTTT
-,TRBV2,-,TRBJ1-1,CASSESGQWNTEAFF,TGTGCCAGCAGTGAATCAGGACAGTGGAACACTGAAGCTTTCTTT
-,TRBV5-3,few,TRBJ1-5,CARSLCNSPRIQPQHF,TGTGCCAGAAGCTTGTGTAATAGCCCAAGAATTCAGCCCCAGCATTTT
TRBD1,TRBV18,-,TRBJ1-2,CASSPRPGGGYTF,TGTGCCAGCTCACCAAGGCCAGGGGGAGGCTACACCTTC
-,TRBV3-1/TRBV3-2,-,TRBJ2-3,CASSLGPSVADTQYF,TGTGCCAGCAGCCTCGGACCTAGCGTCGCAGATACGCAGTATTTT
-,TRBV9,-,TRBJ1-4,CASSVALSNEKLFF,TGTGCCAGCAGCGTAGCCCTGAGTAATGAAAAACTGTTTTTT
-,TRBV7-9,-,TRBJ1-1,CASSPPKGDTEAFF,TGTGCCAGCAGCCCACCCAAAGGGGACACTGAAGCTTTCTTT
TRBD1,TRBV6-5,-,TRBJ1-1,CATTVGTGKNTEAFF,TGTGCCACGACTGTCGGGACAGGGAAGAACACTGAAGCTTTCTTT
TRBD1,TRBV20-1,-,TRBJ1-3,CSASNQDRGNTIYF,TGCAGTGCTAGTAACCAGGACAGGGGAAACACCATATATTTT
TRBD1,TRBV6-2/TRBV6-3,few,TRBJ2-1,CASSYNRGPIYNEQFF,TGTGCCAGCAGTTACAACAGGGGGCCGATTTACAATGAGCAGTTCTTC
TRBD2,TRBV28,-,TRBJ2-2,CASMRTSGNTGELFF,TGTGCCAGCATGCGGACTAGCGGGAACACCGGGGAGCTGTTTTTT
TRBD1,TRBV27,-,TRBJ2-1,CASSPKTGPYNEQFF,TGTGCCAGCAGTCCCAAGACAGGGCCCTACAATGAGCAGTTCTTC
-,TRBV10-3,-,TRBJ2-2,CAISKVYQGGTGELFF,TGTGCCATCAGTAAAGTCTACCAGGGGGGTACCGGGGAGCTGTTTTTT
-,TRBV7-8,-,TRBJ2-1,CASSSLYEQFF,TGTGCCAGCAGCTCCCTCTATGAGCAGTTCTTC
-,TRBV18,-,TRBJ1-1,CASSPQGRTEAFF,TGTGCCAGCTCACCGCAAGGGAGAACTGAAGCTTTCTTT
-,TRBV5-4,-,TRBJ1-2,CASSPNLFGSDYGYTF,TGTGCCAGCAGCCCCAATTTGTTCGGTTCCGACTATGGCTACACCTTC
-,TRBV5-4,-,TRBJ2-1,CASSLTSSSYNEQFF,TGTGCCAGCAGCTTGACTAGTAGCTCCTACAATGAGCAGTTCTTC
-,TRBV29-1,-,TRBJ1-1,CSVDTRNTEAFF,TGCAGCGTTGACACCAGGAACACTGAAGCTTTCTTT
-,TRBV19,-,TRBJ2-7,CASSISGEPGTEQYF,TGTGCCAGTAGTATAAGCGGAGAGCCAGGGACAGAGCAGTACTTC
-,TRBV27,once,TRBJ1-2,CASSSTSVGLNYGYTF,TGTGCCAGCAGTAGCACGAGTGTGGGGCTTAACTATGGCTACACCTTC
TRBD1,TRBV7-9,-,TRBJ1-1,CASSSKTGATFFLNTEAFF,TGTGCCAGCAGCTCGAAAACAGGGGCTACCTTTTTTCTGAACACTGAAGCTTTCTTT
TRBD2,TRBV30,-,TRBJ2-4,CAWSEGGGLNIQYF,TGTGCCTGGAGTGAAGGCGGGGGGTTAAACATTCAGTACTTC